Listed below are T cell receptor beta chains from one sample, sequenced in a study of blood T cell repertoires in COVID-19. Repertoires were generated with immunoSEQ multiplex PCR, while TCRdb's copy carries only in-frame clones and drops some. The repertoire consists of tens of thousands of clones, with 70% to 90% occurring once and the leading ten covering approximately 2%. Specimen: peripheral blood. The source is a woman of 80 years or more with active or convalescent COVID-19. The CDR3 runs from the conserved cysteine through the conserved F or W. The order of the fields is D gene, clone size, V gene, J gene, CDR3 DNA, CDR3 protein. A D gene is named only where the DNA matches it firmly. Size values are once, few and many counts, or a class for expanded clones, and some rows have none.

TRBD1	.	TRBV11-2	TRBJ1-3	TGTGCCAGCAGTTCCGGGACAGCCTCTGGAAACACCATATATTTT	CASSSGTASGNTIYF
TRBD1	.	TRBV5-1	TRBJ2-3	TGCGCCAGCAGCTTCGGACAGGGGTTAACAGATACGCAGTATTTT	CASSFGQGLTDTQYF
TRBD1	.	TRBV5-1	TRBJ2-2	TGCGCCAGCAGCATGCGACAGACAGGGATCACCGGGGAGCTGTTTTTT	CASSMRQTGITGELFF
TRBD1	.	TRBV4-3	TRBJ1-3	TGCGCCAGCAGCCAAGATAGGTGGACAGGGACAAACACCATATATTTT	CASSQDRWTGTNTIYF
TRBD1	.	TRBV11-3	TRBJ2-5	TGTGCCAGCAGCTCCGGGACAGGGAGGGAGACCCAGTACTTC	CASSSGTGRETQYF
.	.	TRBV5-1	TRBJ1-1	.	CASSFGPGATEAFF
.	.	TRBV7-3	TRBJ2-1	TGTGCCAGCAGCCCTGGAGAGTTTGACAATGAGCAGTTCTTC	CASSPGEFDNEQFF
TRBD1	once	TRBV7-9	TRBJ1-1	TGTGCCAGCAGCACAGGGGTGACTGAAGCTTTCTTT	CASSTGVTEAFF
TRBD2	.	TRBV9	TRBJ2-3	TGTGCCAGCGGGGGACTAGCGGGGGTTTCGGATACGCAGTATTTT	CASGGLAGVSDTQYF
TRBD1	.	TRBV7-9	TRBJ2-6	TGTGCCAGCAGCTTATCTACAGGGGGGAGCTCTGGGGCCAACGTCCTGACTTTC	CASSLSTGGSSGANVLTF
TRBD2	.	TRBV4-3	TRBJ2-1	TGCGCCAGCAGCCAAGATCCGCGGGGGAGGGAGCAGTTCTTC	CASSQDPRGREQFF
TRBD1	once	TRBV27	TRBJ1-5	TGTGCCAGCAGTTTGGGCAGGGGGTCTAGCAATCAGCCCCAGCATTTT	CASSLGRGSSNQPQHF
.	few	TRBV3-1/TRBV3-2	TRBJ2-2	TGTGCCAGCAGCCAGGGGCGGGGCCTCAAACGAGAGCTGTTTTTT	CASSQGRGLKRELFF
TRBD2	.	TRBV2	TRBJ2-1	TGTGCCAGCAGTCCCCTGACTAGCGGGACGGGTGAGCAGTTCTTC	CASSPLTSGTGEQFF
.	.	TRBV5-5	TRBJ2-2	TGTGCCAGCAATTTAATCAGGGTAGGCGGGGAGCTGTTTTTT	CASNLIRVGGELFF
.	few	TRBV7-2	TRBJ1-2	TGTGCCAGCAGAAATCCGGACAGCGGCTATGGCTACACCTTC	CASRNPDSGYGYTF
.	.	TRBV27	TRBJ1-1	TGTGCCAGCAGACCCAGACAGCGATGGACTGAAGCTTTCTTT	CASRPRQRWTEAFF
.	.	TRBV28	TRBJ2-7	TGTGCCAGCAGTTTATTCCCAGGGGGAGGCTACGAGCAGTACTTC	CASSLFPGGGYEQYF
.	.	TRBV18	TRBJ1-2	TGTGCCAGCTCACCAGGGGACACATCTAACTATGGCTACACCTTC	CASSPGDTSNYGYTF
TRBD2	.	TRBV9	TRBJ2-1	TGTGCCAGCAACAGTGCGGGAGTAATGTACAATGAGCAGTTCTTC	CASNSAGVMYNEQFF
TRBD1	.	TRBV11-2	TRBJ1-5	TGTGCCAGCAGCTGGGGAGGACAGGGTAATCAGCCCCAGCATTTT	CASSWGGQGNQPQHF
.	.	TRBV2	TRBJ2-1	TGTGCCAGCAGTATACTAGATGGGCAGTTCTTC	CASSILDGQFF
TRBD1	.	TRBV3-1/TRBV3-2	TRBJ1-2	TGTGCCAGCAGGCGGCTCGATGGACAGGGCCCTAACTATGGCTACACCTTC	CASRRLDGQGPNYGYTF
.	.	TRBV11-2	TRBJ2-3	TGTGCCAGCAGCCCGGGGAGGCTAGGTCGTCGAGATACGCAGTATTTT	CASSPGRLGRRDTQYF
TRBD1	.	TRBV15	TRBJ1-2	TGTGCCACCAGCAGAGATCGGGCGGGACAGGTGATGGCTGGCTACACCTTC	CATSRDRAGQVMAGYTF
.	.	TRBV5-1	TRBJ2-1	TGCGCCAGCAGCCCGGAGGGGGCAGTGTACAATGAGCAGTTCTTC	CASSPEGAVYNEQFF
.	.	TRBV19	TRBJ2-5	TGTGCCAGTAGTACGGTCCAAGAGACCCAGTACTTC	CASSTVQETQYF
.	.	TRBV19	TRBJ2-1	TGTGCCAGTAGCCGGGACTCCCCATTCTACAATGAGCAGTTCTTC	CASSRDSPFYNEQFF
.	.	TRBV5-4	TRBJ1-2	TGTGCCAGCAGCGGGGGGAACAGGCCTAACTATGGCTACACCTTC	CASSGGNRPNYGYTF
TRBD1	once	TRBV5-3	TRBJ2-6	TGTGCCAGAAGCCCGGACAGGGCGCTGCGAATCCTGACTTTC	CARSPDRALRILTF
.	.	TRBV6-5	TRBJ1-2	TGTGCCAGCACCAGATCCCCGGTGGGAGATGGCTACACCTTC	CASTRSPVGDGYTF
.	.	TRBV5-6	TRBJ1-1	TGTGCCAGCAGCTTGTTCGGGGGAGCGAACACTGAAGCTTTCTTT	CASSLFGGANTEAFF
TRBD1	once	TRBV5-4	TRBJ2-7	TGTGCCAGCAGCTGGGACAGGGAAAACGAGCAGTACTTC	CASSWDRENEQYF
.	.	TRBV28	TRBJ1-1	TGTGCCAGCAGGATCACAGGGACATGGTCTGAAGCTTTCTTT	CASRITGTWSEAFF
.	.	TRBV2	TRBJ1-1	TGTGCCAGCGGACGAGGAGGGCTCGCTTTCTTT	CASGRGGLAFF
.	.	TRBV5-1	TRBJ1-2	TGCGCCAGCGTCGGGAGGGCTCAGGAAGGCTACACCTTC	CASVGRAQEGYTF